The rows below give T cell receptor beta chains drawn from one sample of a study of beta chain features in type 1 diabetes. Libraries were prepared by immunoSEQ multiplex PCR; TCRdb keeps only in-frame clonotypes and omits some of them. The sample carries some 300,000 clones, roughly 8% recorded once. The sequenced sample was central memory CD4+ T cells from blood. These receptors were obtained from a young woman in good health. Both conserved end residues are trimmed from each CDR3. Fields, in order: V gene, CDR3 length, CDR3 protein.

v_call: TRBV5-6
cdr3_length: 11
cdr3_aa: ASGKQGAGIQY

v_call: TRBV6-1
cdr3_length: 15
cdr3_aa: AISESRLAGLTDTQY

v_call: TRBV29-1
cdr3_length: 9
cdr3_aa: TGQANNEQF

v_call: TRBV11-3
cdr3_length: 14
cdr3_aa: ASSFRLAASTDTQY

v_call: TRBV5-1
cdr3_length: 12
cdr3_aa: ASSFGSNSNEQF

v_call: TRBV7-2
cdr3_length: 12
cdr3_aa: ASSPDWSSYEQY

v_call: TRBV4-3
cdr3_length: 14
cdr3_aa: ASSQDPGLAGLRQY

v_call: TRBV5-4
cdr3_length: 12
cdr3_aa: ASSLDRVADTQY

v_call: TRBV6-6
cdr3_length: 12
cdr3_aa: ASSYVGTNYGYT

v_call: TRBV30
cdr3_length: 11
cdr3_aa: AWSVGLNTEAF

v_call: TRBV19
cdr3_length: 12
cdr3_aa: ASSGGWNTDTQY

v_call: TRBV5-4
cdr3_length: 13
cdr3_aa: ASSPDTGKGSPLH

v_call: TRBV7-3
cdr3_length: 12
cdr3_aa: ASSSNNRAGELF

v_call: TRBV14
cdr3_length: 14
cdr3_aa: ASSQERRGPTDTQY

v_call: TRBV30
cdr3_length: 10
cdr3_aa: AWSTGVGLYT

v_call: TRBV9
cdr3_length: 14
cdr3_aa: ASSVGVAGGGNEQF

v_call: TRBV5-6
cdr3_length: 12
cdr3_aa: ASSFGTWGETQY

v_call: TRBV5-1
cdr3_length: 14
cdr3_aa: ASSLGRTSTQETQY

v_call: TRBV5-1
cdr3_length: 13
cdr3_aa: ASSLVDSRNTEAF

v_call: TRBV7-3
cdr3_length: 15
cdr3_aa: ASSLIGGQGAEETQY

v_call: TRBV11-1
cdr3_length: 12
cdr3_aa: ASAVPGDNNEQF

v_call: TRBV28
cdr3_length: 12
cdr3_aa: ASSYEVNTGELF

v_call: TRBV6-5
cdr3_length: 13
cdr3_aa: ASSYSFSTSGTQF

v_call: TRBV4-2
cdr3_length: 16
cdr3_aa: ASSQDIFRGLRSNEQF

v_call: TRBV30
cdr3_length: 13
cdr3_aa: AWSVLQGGRGEQY

v_call: TRBV7-8
cdr3_length: 15
cdr3_aa: ASSEGARVYSNQPQH

v_call: TRBV19
cdr3_length: 10
cdr3_aa: ASSIGLSQQF

v_call: TRBV7-9
cdr3_length: 10
cdr3_aa: ASSLSRAEAF

v_call: TRBV4-2
cdr3_length: 15
cdr3_aa: ASSQAVGGTSTDTQY

v_call: TRBV5-6
cdr3_length: 13
cdr3_aa: ASRSGRRASYGYT

v_call: TRBV4-3
cdr3_length: 16
cdr3_aa: ASSQNFGLAGGQETQY

v_call: TRBV18
cdr3_length: 13
cdr3_aa: ASSPQRGYRNEQF

v_call: TRBV6-1
cdr3_length: 11
cdr3_aa: ASDRPWKYEQY

v_call: TRBV7-9
cdr3_length: 12
cdr3_aa: ASSSDRYNQPQH

v_call: TRBV9
cdr3_length: 11
cdr3_aa: ASSAQLHDEQY

v_call: TRBV14
cdr3_length: 13
cdr3_aa: ASSQVRGSGNTIY

v_call: TRBV5-1
cdr3_length: 11
cdr3_aa: ASSFGIAETQY

v_call: TRBV9
cdr3_length: 16
cdr3_aa: ASSGPRDSPTNTGELF

v_call: TRBV7-2
cdr3_length: 12
cdr3_aa: ASSFNSGGETQY

v_call: TRBV29-1
cdr3_length: 10
cdr3_aa: SVTRDYYEQY

v_call: TRBV6-5
cdr3_length: 14
cdr3_aa: ASSYPGVRGRPEAF

v_call: TRBV5-1
cdr3_length: 13
cdr3_aa: ASSLVQGLTDTQY

v_call: TRBV4-1
cdr3_length: 14
cdr3_aa: ASSQDRGTGANVLT

v_call: TRBV7-3
cdr3_length: 13
cdr3_aa: ASSLTGSPGDIQY

v_call: TRBV6-9
cdr3_length: 14
cdr3_aa: ASRQTGPEEGEKLF

v_call: TRBV7-7
cdr3_length: 14
cdr3_aa: ASSRGLAGGGETQY

v_call: TRBV29-1
cdr3_length: 13
cdr3_aa: SAPSGASGWTEAF

v_call: TRBV13
cdr3_length: 12
cdr3_aa: ASSFNQGWFGYT

v_call: TRBV5-1
cdr3_length: 13
cdr3_aa: ASSLETGGYTEAF

v_call: TRBV27
cdr3_length: 13
cdr3_aa: ASSLSRVGNTEAF

v_call: TRBV7-2
cdr3_length: 12
cdr3_aa: ASSRNQGLGELF

v_call: TRBV7-8
cdr3_length: 14
cdr3_aa: ASSLDDRTSTDTQY

v_call: TRBV7-2
cdr3_length: 12
cdr3_aa: ASSLTAGGHGYT

v_call: TRBV7-2
cdr3_length: 13
cdr3_aa: ASSKDLQAPYGYT

v_call: TRBV18
cdr3_length: 12
cdr3_aa: ASSPDGRNQPQH